This T cell receptor beta chain was documented in a study of cytomegalovirus exposure and HLA in healthy donors (dated by TCRdb to the late 2010s). Concerning the study at large: An earlier analysis of around 600 of the donors reported approximately 290 Gb of sequence data and some 100 million unique TCR beta sequences from approximately 180 million T cells. In a later analysis, previously published TCR beta repertoires from 670 or so donors were re-analyzed and high-resolution HLA genotyping was added so that TCR occurrence patterns could be studied. Because of strong linkage in the cohort, a handful of DR-DQ haplotypes were treated as single units for association and clustering. Of the roughly 400 genotyped donors, 75% to 85% were placed in the genetic ancestry cluster associated with self-reported Caucasian donors. Both class I and class II loci were covered by HLA typing, at four-digit resolution. Among some 400 genotyped donors of the cohort, an average of about 220,000 unique TCR beta nucleotide sequences was sequenced per donor, of which about 18% were non-productive. The T cell repertoires of several hundred subjects were profiled by immunosequencing and related to cytomegalovirus serostatus. Rather than using new phenotypic data, the later analysis identified candidate immune exposures from TCR beta sequences and from how often those sequences occurred across donors. Genome-wide SNP genotypes for about 60% of the roughly 670 donors were used in a later genetic analysis, which treated that subset as a discovery cohort. In addition to the first cohort of 650 to 750 subjects, a separate validation cohort of 130 or so different subjects was used. Donor age, sex, ethnicity and CMV serostatus were compiled together with the repertoire data. An early release that covered approximately 600 HLA-typed donors contained about 300 gigabases of sequencing data and tens of millions of unique TCR sequences. The aim of the study was to test whether cataloging public T cell receptors could identify signatures of past pathogen exposure. To decide whether each TCR beta V gene segment behaved as functional or pseudogenic, an earlier analysis of some 600 of the donors relied on high-throughput TCR beta sequencing. All discovery cohort repertoires had been generated on a single sequencing platform. Typing coverage varied by locus: roughly 620-630 donors for A, B, C, DRB1 and DQB1; more than 500 for DQA1; some 610 for DPA1; fewer than 480 for DPB1. To predict cytomegalovirus infection status, the study combined high-throughput TCR immunosequencing, statistical association of individual TCRs with disease status, and machine learning. What the study reported, not specific to this receptor: In a later analysis, HLA-associated TCR beta chains were found to be more clonally expanded and to have lower generation probabilities than equally common non-associated chains. A later analysis found that TCR association rates varied across HLA loci, with DRB1 alleles showing the most associated TCRs and HLA-C alleles the fewest. Because some donors lacked HLA typing at each locus, the association tests relied only on the typed subset. According to a later analysis, most CMV-associated TCR beta chains appeared to be HLA-restricted, and the HLA associations seemed to be driven largely by CMV exposure. Linkage disequilibrium might explain the correlated functional status among segregating V segments, but an unknown experimental factor could not be excluded. Most TCR sequences were observed very rarely across donors, whereas some public TCRs were present in many individuals. A later genetic analysis reported fewer N-insertions in productive TCRs among donors in an Asian-associated ancestry cluster than the 666-donor mean. For the cohort, immune exposure information was limited to CMV serostatus. Because the 87-base-pair reads could not distinguish some IMGT-functional V segments, including TRBV6-2 and TRBV6-3, those segments were excluded. Presence/absence analyses assumed roughly uniform sequencing depth across donors, an assumption that may not hold. At a false discovery rate of 0.05, a later analysis linked fewer than 20,000 TCR beta sequences to specific HLA alleles. The authors suggested that the approach could potentially be generalized to other disease states and immunological phenotypes. In a later genetic analysis, a missense DCLRE1C variant was associated with V-gene and J-gene trimming of TCR beta chains, and the association was replicated in an independent cohort. Because counts were too low, roughly 18 rarely observed V segments, including chromosome 9 orphons, were left out of the earlier analysis of roughly 600 of the donors. In an earlier analysis of under 600 of the donors, most TCR beta V segments were observed in productive rearrangements about 90% or about 30% of the time, broadly matching IMGT annotations. When HLA alleles, especially DR and DQ, strongly co-occurred, TCR associations were difficult to assign to individual alleles. A total of fewer than 200 TCR beta chains were listed by the study as associated with cytomegalovirus. Only TCR beta chains were sequenced in this cohort, and the absence of alpha or paired-chain data limited detectable features. A further reported finding was that TCR beta sequences accurately predicted the HLA-A and HLA-B alleles for most subjects in the first cohort. The classifier was reported to diagnose cytomegalovirus status with high specificity and sensitivity in both the original and validation cohorts. A later analysis reported that several top co-occurrence clusters appeared linked to parvovirus B19, influenza, CMV and Epstein-Barr virus. A cluster of highly shared sequence variants was judged likely to be a technical artifact of the sequencing pipeline. In vitro tests confirmed that a few of the cytomegalovirus-associated TCR beta chains recognize cytomegalovirus antigens.

Notes on this clone: No antigen is known for it. There are no base qualities to consult, and no much larger clone falls within one base.

The cohort was made up of approximately 700 healthy bone marrow donors. At the time of sampling, all cohort members were nominally healthy, though unrecorded immune exposures were likely present. The donor was CMV seronegative and belonged to the group of 352 seronegative cohort members. Each donor provided a peripheral blood sample, and peripheral blood mononuclear cells were used for TCR beta sequencing. The Qiagen DNeasy Blood Extraction Kit was used to extract genomic DNA from the blood cell samples. The library was prepared using the immunoSEQ multiplex PCR assay. A mixture of 60 forward primers for TCR Vbeta segments and 13 reverse primers for TCR Jbeta segments was used in the multiplex PCR. The CDR3 region of rearranged TCR beta genes was amplified from genomic DNA by a multiplex PCR assay. On the Illumina HiSeq System, the amplified TCR beta libraries were sequenced as 87-base-pair reads. The original methods were these. A later analysis tallied 80 million to 95 million unique TCR beta chains across the approximately 670 repertoires, and roughly 11 million of those chains were shared by two or more donors. A nearest-neighbor algorithm error-corrected the raw reads and collapsed the reads into unique sequences, merging closely related sequences to remove PCR and sequencing errors. V, D and J gene segments were assigned by aligning CDR3 sequences to IMGT reference sequences. For a sequence to be retained, a match of at least six nucleotides was required to both a V gene segment and a J gene segment. Rearrangements were called productive when the CDR3 lacked stop codons and stayed in frame with V and J; all others were non-productive. Following IMGT convention, CDR3 was defined as the stretch from the second conserved V-encoded cysteine up to the conserved J-encoded phenylalanine. In an earlier analysis of roughly 610 of the donors, sequences lacking an unambiguous match to a single V gene segment were excluded. In an earlier analysis of a few hundred of the donors, a V segment was called functional when productive rearrangements were above 56.7%, and segregating when the standard deviation between donors exceeded 5%. A statistical classification framework was built to diagnose cytomegalovirus status from the catalog of TCR beta chain sequences. A later analysis assigned V and J genes by comparing TCR nucleotide sequences with IMGT/GENE-DB human TR gene sequences. Using the TCRdist pipeline, a later analysis assigned CDR3 sequences along with most-parsimonious VDJ recombination scenarios. In a later analysis, every TCR beta chain was defined by the combination of its CDR3 amino acid sequence and its V-gene family, and reads without a unique V-gene family were dropped. In a later analysis, 500 to 700 highly shared, low-generation-probability nucleotide sequences were removed to address suspected cross-contamination and a sequencing artifact. In a later analysis, a clonal expansion index for each public chain was calculated from normalized within-repertoire ranks of inferred template counts. A later analysis computed generation probabilities with a VDJ recombination model fitted to out-of-frame rearrangements, and checked the results against IGoR. A later analysis scored TCR-TCR, TCR-HLA and TCR-CMV co-occurrence with hypergeometric tests, applying a repertoire-size bias correction to TCR pairs. A later analysis estimated false discovery rates by permuting HLA or CMV assignments 20 times. In a later analysis, co-occurring TCRs were grouped using DBSCAN, and TCRdist sequence similarity was added for clustering within HLA-allele-positive subsets. Repertoires with fewer than 30,000 or more than 120,000 public chains were left out of co-occurrence clustering, as were about 5 repertoires with anomalous nucleotide sharing. TCRdb took this table from immuneACCESS and kept in-frame rearrangements with V and J called. Such tables lack part of the clones; where checked against another copy, unresolved V genes explain under half of the gap, and the rest is unexplained. The D gene and trimming were derived from the DNA, and the V and J assignments and clone size from that table. The sample includes around 130,000 clones, with around 80% observed a single time. The ten largest clones take up approximately 1.6% of the sample.

V drops 5 bases and J drops 0 bases, leaving 11 bases in between. The germline V gene (reference sequence) yields SEHNR for CDR1 and FQNEAQ for CDR2. The CDR3 sequence holds 15 residues, the cysteine and phenylalanine included. Left in the record is the CDR3 DNA by itself, 45 bases read in frame from the first base. This clonotype originated in a young woman in good health and CMV-seronegative. The sample comprised PBMCs. The V and J genes are TRBV7-9 and TRBJ2-4; a tentative D call is TRBD1 (5 bases match). The CDR3 protein: CASSLPGLAKNIQYF. The nucleotides read TGTGCCAGCAGCCTTCCAGGGCTAGCCAAAAACATTCAGTACTTC.